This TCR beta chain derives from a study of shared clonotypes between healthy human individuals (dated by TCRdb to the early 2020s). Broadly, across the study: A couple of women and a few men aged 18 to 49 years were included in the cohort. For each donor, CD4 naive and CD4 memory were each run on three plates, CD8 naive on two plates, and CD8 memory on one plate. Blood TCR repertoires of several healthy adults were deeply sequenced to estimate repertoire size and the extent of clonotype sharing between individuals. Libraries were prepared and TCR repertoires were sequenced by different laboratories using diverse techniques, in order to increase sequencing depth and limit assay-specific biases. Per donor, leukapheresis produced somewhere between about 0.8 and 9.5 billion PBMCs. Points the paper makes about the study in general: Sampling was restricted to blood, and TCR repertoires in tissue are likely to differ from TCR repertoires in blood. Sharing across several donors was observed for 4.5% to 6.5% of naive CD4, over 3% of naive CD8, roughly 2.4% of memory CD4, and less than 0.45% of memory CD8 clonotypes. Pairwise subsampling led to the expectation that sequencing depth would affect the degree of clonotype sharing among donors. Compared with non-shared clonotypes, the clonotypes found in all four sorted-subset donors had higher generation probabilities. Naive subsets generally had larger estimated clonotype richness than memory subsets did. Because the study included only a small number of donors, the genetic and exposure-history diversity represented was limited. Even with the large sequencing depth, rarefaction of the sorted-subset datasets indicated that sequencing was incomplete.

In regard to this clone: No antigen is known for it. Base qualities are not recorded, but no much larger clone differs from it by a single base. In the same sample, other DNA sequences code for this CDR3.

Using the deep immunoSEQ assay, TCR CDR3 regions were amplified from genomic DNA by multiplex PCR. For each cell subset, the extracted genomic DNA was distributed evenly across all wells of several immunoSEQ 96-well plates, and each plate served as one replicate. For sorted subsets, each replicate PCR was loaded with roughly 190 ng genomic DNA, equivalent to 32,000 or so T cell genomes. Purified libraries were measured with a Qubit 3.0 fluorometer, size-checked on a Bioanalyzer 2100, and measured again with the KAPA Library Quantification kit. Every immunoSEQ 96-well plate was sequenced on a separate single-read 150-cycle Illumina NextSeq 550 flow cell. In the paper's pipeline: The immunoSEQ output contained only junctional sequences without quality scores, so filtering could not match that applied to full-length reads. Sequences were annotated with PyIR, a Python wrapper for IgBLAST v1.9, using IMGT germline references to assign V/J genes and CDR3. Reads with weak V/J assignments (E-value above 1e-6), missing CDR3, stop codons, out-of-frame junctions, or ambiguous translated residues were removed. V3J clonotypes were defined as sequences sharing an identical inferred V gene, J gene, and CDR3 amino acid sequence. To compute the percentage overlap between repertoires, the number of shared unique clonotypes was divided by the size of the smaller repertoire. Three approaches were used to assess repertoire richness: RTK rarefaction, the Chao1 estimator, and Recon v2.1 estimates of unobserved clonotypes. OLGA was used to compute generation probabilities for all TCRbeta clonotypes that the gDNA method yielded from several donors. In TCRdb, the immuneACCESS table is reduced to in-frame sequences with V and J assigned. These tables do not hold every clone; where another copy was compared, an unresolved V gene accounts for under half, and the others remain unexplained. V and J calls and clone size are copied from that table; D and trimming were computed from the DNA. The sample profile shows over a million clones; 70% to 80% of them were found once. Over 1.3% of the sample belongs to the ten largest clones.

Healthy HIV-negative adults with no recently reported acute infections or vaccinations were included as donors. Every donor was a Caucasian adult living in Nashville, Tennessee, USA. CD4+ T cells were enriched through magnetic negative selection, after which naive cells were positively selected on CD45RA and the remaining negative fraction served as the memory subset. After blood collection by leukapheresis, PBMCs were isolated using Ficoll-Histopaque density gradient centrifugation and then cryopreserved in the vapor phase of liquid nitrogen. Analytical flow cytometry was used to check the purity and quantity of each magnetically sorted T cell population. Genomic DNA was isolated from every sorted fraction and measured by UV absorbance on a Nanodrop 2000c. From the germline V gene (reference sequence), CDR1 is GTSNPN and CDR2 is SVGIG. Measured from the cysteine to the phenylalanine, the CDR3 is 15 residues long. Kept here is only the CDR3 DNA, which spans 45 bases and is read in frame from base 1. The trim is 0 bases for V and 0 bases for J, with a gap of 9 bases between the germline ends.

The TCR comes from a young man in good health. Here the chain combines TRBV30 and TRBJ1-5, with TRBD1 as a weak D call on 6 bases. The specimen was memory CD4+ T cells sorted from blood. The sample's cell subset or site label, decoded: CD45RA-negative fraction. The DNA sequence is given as TGTGCCTGGAGTGTAAGGGGGGTTAGCAATCAGCCCCAGCATTTT. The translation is CAWSVRGVSNQPQHF.